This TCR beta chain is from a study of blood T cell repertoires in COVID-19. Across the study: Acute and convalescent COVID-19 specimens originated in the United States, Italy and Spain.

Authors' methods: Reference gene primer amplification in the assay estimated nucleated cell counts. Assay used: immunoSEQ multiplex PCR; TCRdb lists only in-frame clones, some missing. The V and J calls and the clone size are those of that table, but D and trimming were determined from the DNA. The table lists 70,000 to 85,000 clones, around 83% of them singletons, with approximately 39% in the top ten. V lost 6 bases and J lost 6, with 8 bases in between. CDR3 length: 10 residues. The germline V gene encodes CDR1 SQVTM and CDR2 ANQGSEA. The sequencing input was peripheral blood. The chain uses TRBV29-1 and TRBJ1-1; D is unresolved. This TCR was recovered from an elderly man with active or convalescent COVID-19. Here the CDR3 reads CSVLRAEAFF. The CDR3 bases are TGCAGCGTGCTGCGGGCTGAAGCTTTCTTT. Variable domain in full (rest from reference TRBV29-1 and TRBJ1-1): SAVISQKPSRDICQRGTSLTIQCQVDSQVTMMFWYRQQPGQSLTLIATANQGSEATYESGFVIDKFPISRPNLTFSTLTVSNMSPEDSSIYLCSVLRAEAFFGQGTRLTVV.